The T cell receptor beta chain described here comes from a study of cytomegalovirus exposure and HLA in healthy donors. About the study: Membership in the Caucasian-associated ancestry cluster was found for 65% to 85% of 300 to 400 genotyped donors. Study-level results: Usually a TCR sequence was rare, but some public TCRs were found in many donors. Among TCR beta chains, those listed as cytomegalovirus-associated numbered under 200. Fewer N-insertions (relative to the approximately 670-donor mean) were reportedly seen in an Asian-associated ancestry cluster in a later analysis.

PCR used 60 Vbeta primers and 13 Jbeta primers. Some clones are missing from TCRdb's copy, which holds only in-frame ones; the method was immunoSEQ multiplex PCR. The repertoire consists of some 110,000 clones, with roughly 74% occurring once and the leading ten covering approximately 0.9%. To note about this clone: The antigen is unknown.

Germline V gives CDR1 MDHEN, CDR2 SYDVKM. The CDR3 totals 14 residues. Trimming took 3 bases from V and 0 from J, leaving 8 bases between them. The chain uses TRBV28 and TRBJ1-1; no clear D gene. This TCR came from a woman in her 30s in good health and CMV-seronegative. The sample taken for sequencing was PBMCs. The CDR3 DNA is TGTGCCAGCAGTTTGGTCAGGCTGAACACTGAAGCTTTCTTT. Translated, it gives CASSLVRLNTEAFF.